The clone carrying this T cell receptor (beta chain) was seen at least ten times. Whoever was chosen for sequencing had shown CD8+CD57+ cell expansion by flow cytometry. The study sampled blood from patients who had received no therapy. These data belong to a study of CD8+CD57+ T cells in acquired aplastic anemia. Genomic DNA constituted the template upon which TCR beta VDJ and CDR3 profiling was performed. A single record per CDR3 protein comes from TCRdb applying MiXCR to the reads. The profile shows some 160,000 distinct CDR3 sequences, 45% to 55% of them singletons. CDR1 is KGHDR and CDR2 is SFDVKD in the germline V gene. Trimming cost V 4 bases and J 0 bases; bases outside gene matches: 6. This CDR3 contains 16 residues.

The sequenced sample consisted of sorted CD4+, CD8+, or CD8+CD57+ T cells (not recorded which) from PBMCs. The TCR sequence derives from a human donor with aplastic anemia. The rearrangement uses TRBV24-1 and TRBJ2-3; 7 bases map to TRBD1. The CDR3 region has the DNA TGTGCCACCAGTGAGACGGGACAGACTAGCACAGATACGCAGTATTTT. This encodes CATSETGQTSTDTQYF.